These T cell receptor beta chains were read from a single sample in a study of spatial heterogeneity in lung cancer. TCRdb re-analysed the 5' RACE reads in MiXCR, keeping a single row per CDR3 protein. The sample lists around 47,000 distinct CDR3 sequences, 6% to 8.5% occurring once. Specimen: PBMCs, collected at follow-up. All receptors derive from a female donor with early-stage non-small cell lung cancer. The CDR3 runs from the conserved cysteine through the conserved F or W. D genes are given only for firm matches. The size field is filled for only some rows; it gives once, few, many or a size class.

j_gene: TRBJ2-1
d_gene: -
abundance: many
v_gene: TRBV9
CDR3aa: CASRDNEQFF
CDR3nt: TGTGCCAGCAGAGACAATGAGCAGTTCTTC

j_gene: TRBJ1-1
d_gene: -
abundance: -
v_gene: TRBV20-1
CDR3aa: CSALGTRADIGTEAFF
CDR3nt: TGCAGTGCGTTGGGGACGAGGGCAGACATCGGGACTGAAGCTTTCTTT

j_gene: TRBJ1-2
d_gene: -
abundance: many
v_gene: TRBV6-5
CDR3aa: CASSRRQAITYGYTF
CDR3nt: TGTGCCAGCAGTAGACGACAGGCGATTACCTATGGCTACACCTTC

j_gene: TRBJ2-5
d_gene: TRBD2
abundance: many
v_gene: TRBV7-9
CDR3aa: CASSLDWTSGDQETQYF
CDR3nt: TGTGCCAGCAGCTTAGACTGGACTAGCGGGGACCAAGAGACCCAGTACTTC

j_gene: TRBJ1-5
d_gene: TRBD1
abundance: many
v_gene: TRBV6-2/TRBV6-3
CDR3aa: CASAAGRGKFSNQPQHF
CDR3nt: TGTGCCAGCGCAGCGGGCAGGGGGAAGTTTAGCAATCAGCCCCAGCATTTT

j_gene: TRBJ1-4
d_gene: TRBD1
abundance: few
v_gene: TRBV5-1
CDR3aa: CASSRDRALPNEKLFF
CDR3nt: TGCGCCAGCAGCCGGGACAGGGCTTTGCCTAATGAAAAACTGTTTTTT

j_gene: TRBJ2-3
d_gene: -
abundance: -
v_gene: TRBV10-3
CDR3aa: CATAGRLSTDTQYF
CDR3nt: TGTGCGACCGCCGGGCGACTAAGCACAGATACGCAGTATTTT

j_gene: TRBJ1-1
d_gene: -
abundance: many
v_gene: TRBV3-1
CDR3aa: CASYGAAEAFF
CDR3nt: TGTGCCAGTTACGGGGCAGCTGAAGCTTTCTTT

j_gene: TRBJ2-1
d_gene: -
abundance: few
v_gene: TRBV3-1
CDR3aa: CASSQIGGFYNEQFF
CDR3nt: TGTGCCAGCAGCCAGATTGGGGGTTTCTACAATGAGCAGTTCTTC

j_gene: TRBJ1-1
d_gene: TRBD1
abundance: medium-sized
v_gene: TRBV5-1
CDR3aa: CASSFGQGTEAFF
CDR3nt: TGCGCCAGCAGCTTCGGACAGGGGACTGAAGCTTTCTTT

j_gene: TRBJ2-2
d_gene: -
abundance: -
v_gene: TRBV28
CDR3aa: CASSPRGELFF
CDR3nt: TGTGCCAGCAGTCCGAGAGGGGAGCTGTTTTTT

j_gene: TRBJ1-5
d_gene: -
abundance: many
v_gene: TRBV6-2/TRBV6-3
CDR3aa: CASSYFGVNQPQHF
CDR3nt: TGTGCCAGCAGTTACTTCGGAGTTAATCAGCCCCAGCATTTT

j_gene: TRBJ1-1
d_gene: -
abundance: many
v_gene: TRBV20-1
CDR3aa: CSVDLNTEAFF
CDR3nt: TGCAGTGTTGATTTGAACACTGAAGCTTTCTTT

j_gene: TRBJ2-3
d_gene: TRBD1
abundance: few
v_gene: TRBV5-6
CDR3aa: CASTNTWDSASTDTQYF
CDR3nt: TGTGCCAGCACCAATACCTGGGACAGTGCTAGCACAGATACGCAGTATTTT

j_gene: TRBJ1-4
d_gene: TRBD1
abundance: -
v_gene: TRBV7-9
CDR3aa: CASSPPGQEEKLFF
CDR3nt: TGTGCCAGCAGCCCCCCGGGACAGGAAGAAAAACTGTTTTTT

j_gene: TRBJ2-3
d_gene: -
abundance: -
v_gene: TRBV3-1
CDR3aa: CASSQDPGGPYTDTQYF
CDR3nt: TGTGCCAGCAGCCAAGATCCGGGGGGCCCGTACACAGATACGCAGTATTTT

j_gene: TRBJ2-2
d_gene: -
abundance: -
v_gene: TRBV12-3/TRBV12-4
CDR3aa: CASSFWTVNTGELFF
CDR3nt: TGTGCCAGCAGTTTTTGGACCGTGAACACCGGGGAGCTGTTTTTT

j_gene: TRBJ1-1
d_gene: -
abundance: many
v_gene: TRBV20-1
CDR3aa: CSADHPIRPNTEAFF
CDR3nt: TGCAGTGCCGATCACCCCATTCGACCGAACACTGAAGCTTTCTTT

j_gene: TRBJ2-3
d_gene: -
abundance: few
v_gene: TRBV7-9
CDR3aa: CASSRQSTSTDTQYF
CDR3nt: TGTGCCAGCAGCCGACAGTCGACTAGCACAGATACGCAGTATTTT

j_gene: TRBJ2-1
d_gene: TRBD2
abundance: many
v_gene: TRBV27
CDR3aa: CASSLTATGGDNEQFF
CDR3nt: TGTGCCAGCAGTTTAACCGCAACTGGGGGGGACAATGAGCAGTTCTTC

j_gene: TRBJ2-2
d_gene: TRBD2
abundance: few
v_gene: TRBV29-1
CDR3aa: CSVLRTSGEFGTGELFF
CDR3nt: TGCAGCGTTCTCAGGACTAGCGGGGAGTTCGGAACCGGGGAGCTGTTTTTT

j_gene: TRBJ2-7
d_gene: TRBD1
abundance: many
v_gene: TRBV12-3/TRBV12-4
CDR3aa: CASRRSGQIYEQYF
CDR3nt: TGTGCCAGCAGGCGCTCGGGACAGATCTACGAGCAGTACTTC

j_gene: TRBJ2-7
d_gene: -
abundance: -
v_gene: TRBV20-1
CDR3aa: CSASQGTHYEQYF
CDR3nt: TGCAGTGCTTCTCAGGGGACCCACTACGAGCAGTACTTC